The 29 T cell receptor beta chains given below trace back to one sample, sequenced in a study of graft-versus-host responses after intestinal transplantation. Sequencing was performed with immunoSEQ multiplex PCR; in TCRdb, only in-frame clones are kept and a portion is missing. The table has roughly 99,000 clones, around 93% seen once. No antigens are known for them. The specimen was unstimulated CD8+ T cells sorted from spleen or lymph node cells, collected before transplant. The receptors derive from a human donor who was the organ donor for an intestinal transplant.

The V and J genes are TRBV6-5 and TRBJ2-3, with TRBD1 as a possible D gene (5 bases). Trimming pared 0 bases from V and 6 bases from J, leaving 10 bases between. The CDR3 totals 14 residues. CDR1 is MNHEY and CDR2 is SVGAGI in the germline V gene. The CDR3 protein is CASSYSTDLDTQYF. CDR3 DNA sequence: TGTGCCAGCAGTTACTCGACAGATTTGGATACGCAGTATTTT.

V and J are TRBV28 and TRBJ2-7; D perhaps matches TRBD1 (5 bases). This CDR3 has 14 amino acids. Between the trimmed V and J ends, which lost 6 bases and 6 bases, there was a span of 18 bases. Germline V lookup: CDR1 MDHEN, CDR2 SYDVKM. The CDR3 loop reads CASSLQGFYSEQYF. CDR3 DNA: TGTGCCAGCAGCCTGCAGGGTTTTTATAGCGAGCAGTACTTC.

This sequence joins TRBV19 and TRBJ1-2; TRBD1 might be the D (5 bases). CDR1 is LNHDA and CDR2 is SQIVND in the germline V gene (reference sequence). The CDR3 runs to 15 residues. Trimming took 1 base from V and 4 from J, leaving 13 bases between them. DNA for the CDR3: TGTGCCAGTAGTATAGTGGCCAGGGAGGCCTATGGCTACACCTTC. Protein product: CASSIVAREAYGYTF. The full variable domain, completed using reference TRBV19 and TRBJ1-2, is DGGITQSPKYLFRKEGQNVTLSCEQNLNHDAMYWYRQDPGQGLRLIYYSQIVNDFQKGDIAEGYSVSREKKESFPLTVTSAQKNPTAFYLCASSIVAREAYGYTFGSGTRLTVV.

This clone turned up a few times. The V call is TRBV10-3, the J call TRBJ2-7, with D possibly TRBD2 on 5 matching bases. V was trimmed by 0 bases and J by 6 bases, leaving 9 bases between them. Per germline, CDR1 ENHRY and CDR2 SYGVKD. The length of the CDR3 is 13 residues. CDR3 in amino acids: CAISESGGLEQYF. The DNA for the CDR3 is TGTGCCATCAGTGAGTCGGGTGGACTCGAGCAGTACTTC.

The rearrangement joins TRBV5-6 to TRBJ2-5; 8 positions agree with TRBD1. Germline-derived CDR1 and CDR2 are SGHDT and YYEEEE. V was pared by 4 bases and J by 3 bases, with 8 bases of the junction left unmatched. The CDR3 runs to 15 residues. DNA of the CDR3: TGTGCCAGCAGCGGAGAGGGACAGGAGAAAGAGACCCAGTACTTC. It translates to CASSGEGQEKETQYF.

This clone has only a few counts. The junction departs from germline at one end; a sequencing error may be responsible. The chain joins TRBV7-9 to TRBJ2-7; no reliable D call. This CDR3 region has 12 residues. Germline CDR1 reads SEHNR; CDR2 reads FQNEAQ (reference sequence). The CDR3 protein is CASSFDPELTQF. DNA of the CDR3: TGTGCCAGCAGCTTCGATCCGGAGTTGACTCAGTTC.

J is TRBJ1-4 and V is TRBV19; possible D gene TRBD1, 5 bases. The germline CDR1 and CDR2 sequences are LNHDA and SQIVND (reference sequence). V dropped 0 bases and J dropped 6 bases, with 20 bases sitting between them. The CDR3 is 18 amino acids. The DNA of the CDR3 is TGTGCCAGTAGTATAGATCGGCGACAGCGGGGTAGAGATGAAAAACTGTTTTTT. The encoded protein is CASSIDRRQRGRDEKLFF.

The chain carries TRBV2 and TRBJ2-3, with a tentative D call TRBD2 (6 bases). V was trimmed by 2 bases and J by 3 bases, leaving 15 bases between them. The germline CDR1 and CDR2 sequences are SNHLY and FYNNEI. The CDR3 length is 16 residues. CDR3 amino acids: CASSEIGRRVTDTQYF. The CDR3 DNA reads TGTGCCAGCAGTGAAATAGGGCGGAGGGTTACAGATACGCAGTATTTT.

V usage is TRBV28 and J usage is TRBJ1-1; D remains ambiguous. This CDR3 is 18 amino acids long. V lost 6 bases and J 3 bases, leaving 26 bases between the germline ends. Germline V gene lookup returns CDR1 MDHEN and CDR2 SYDVKM. The chain's CDR3 is CASSPGRIQNPGDTEAFF. The CDR3 nucleotides read TGTGCCAGCAGCCCGGGGAGGATCCAGAACCCTGGGGACACTGAAGCTTTCTTT.

This chain joins TRBV5-8 and TRBJ2-5; D possibly corresponds to TRBD2 (5 bases). Deletions cut 1 base from V and 5 bases from J, with 18 bases between. The CDR3 loop spans 16 amino acids. CDR1 and CDR2 from the germline V gene are SGHTS and YDEGEE. The CDR3 region is CASSLLASPQDETQYF. The CDR3 DNA follows: TGTGCCAGCAGCTTGTTAGCGTCTCCGCAGGACGAGACCCAGTACTTC.

This chain joins TRBV28 and TRBJ2-4, with D unresolved. CDR1 and CDR2 from the germline V gene are MDHEN and SYDVKM. The length of the CDR3 is 14 residues. The ends were cut back, 3 bases at V and 0 bases at J, with 6 bases in the middle. Here the CDR3 reads CASSFSLAKNIQYF. CDR3 nucleotides: TGTGCCAGCAGTTTCTCTCTAGCCAAAAACATTCAGTACTTC.

The V call is TRBV7-8, the J call TRBJ2-7; D is possibly TRBD2 (5 bases). The germline gives CDR1 SGHVS, CDR2 FQNEAQ. Deletions cut 1 base from V and 6 bases from J, with 7 bases between. CDR3 length: 12 amino acids. In DNA form, the CDR3 reads TGTGCCAGCAGCTTAGTTGGGAGCGAGCAGTACTTC. This sequence encodes CASSLVGSEQYF.

V is TRBV27 and J is TRBJ1-1, with 9 bases identical to TRBD1. CDR1 is MNHEY, CDR2 SMNVEV, per germline (reference sequence). The CDR3 has 13 amino acids. After removal of 5 bases from V and 11 bases from J, the junction contained 9 bases not matched to a gene. CDR3 bases: TGTGCCAGCAGTCCGACAGGGGGAAGATGGGCTTTCTTT. Its translation: CASSPTGGRWAFF.

The chain couples TRBV7-9 to TRBJ2-3; 8 bases match TRBD1. In germline, CDR1 is SEHNR, CDR2 FQNEAQ (reference sequence). CDR3 length: 14 residues. V shed 9 bases and J 3 bases; nucleotides not matched to a gene: 8. Here the CDR3 DNA reads TGTGCCAGTCCCGTTCAGGGGGCTACAGATACGCAGTATTTT. Translation: CASPVQGATDTQYF.

The CDR3 loop reads CASSLAGGAYEQYF. As DNA, the CDR3 is TGCGCCAGCAGCTTAGCGGGAGGGGCGTACGAGCAGTACTTC. V is TRBV5-1 and J is TRBJ2-7, with 10 nucleotides matching TRBD2. V shed 2 bases, J shed 4 bases, and the junction held 3 bases outside the gene matches. The CDR3 spans 14 residues. CDR1 is SGHRS and CDR2 is YFSETQ in the germline V gene.

This clone was counted once. This chain joins TRBV5-6 and TRBJ2-5; 7 bases align to TRBD1. The CDR3 length is 16 residues. J was trimmed by 5 bases and V by 0 bases; bases with no gene match: 10. Germline-derived CDR1 and CDR2 are SGHDT and YYEEEE. The CDR3, as DNA: TGTGCCAGCAGCTTGGGGGAGACAGGGTTTACGGAGACCCAGTACTTC. This sequence encodes CASSLGETGFTETQYF. Supplemented by reference TRBV5-6 and TRBJ2-5, the full variable domain reads DAGVTQSPTHLIKTRGQQVTLRCSPKSGHDTVSWYQQALGQGPQFIFQYYEEEERQRGNFPDRFSGHQFPNYSSELNVNALLLGDSALYLCASSLGETGFTETQYFGPGTRLLVL.

This rearrangement joins TRBV11-2 to TRBJ2-5, with D unclear. CDR1 is SGHAT, CDR2 FQNNGV, per germline. Trimming cost V 1 base and J 5 bases, with 8 bases left between them. This CDR3 is 13 amino acids long. CDR3 in amino acids: CASSLAGFETQYF. The CDR3 nucleotides read TGTGCCAGCAGCTTAGCGGGTTTTGAGACCCAGTACTTC. The full variable domain, rest sourced from reference TRBV11-2 and TRBJ2-5, is EAGVAQSPRYKIIEKRQSVAFWCNPISGHATLYWYQQILGQGPKLLIQFQNNGVVDDSQLPKDRFSAERLKGVDSTLKIQPAKLEDSAVYLCASSLAGFETQYFGPGTRLLVL.

The V and J genes are TRBV30 and TRBJ2-7, with a possible D match to TRBD2 (5 bases). Trimming shortened V by 7 bases and J by 6 bases, and 16 bases separated the two germline ends. Looked up from germline, CDR1 is GTSNPN and CDR2 is SVGIG (reference sequence). CDR3 length equals 12 residues. Here the CDR3 DNA reads TGTGCCTTGGACCTCCGTGAGGGCGAGCAGTACTTC. Translated: CALDLREGEQYF.

The CDR3 here is CASSQETGLASYEQYF. CDR3 nucleotide sequence: TGTGCCAGCAGCCAAGAGACAGGACTAGCCTCCTACGAGCAGTACTTC. The chain is built from TRBV4-2 and TRBJ2-7; 8 bases align to TRBD2. Germline V gene lookup returns CDR1 LGHNA and CDR2 YNFKEQ. With 0 bases clipped from V and 0 bases from J, the junction kept 4 bases outside the gene matches. There are 16 residues in the CDR3.

This rearrangement joins TRBV13 to TRBJ2-1; the D gene is possibly TRBD2 (5 bases). The CDR3 consists of 17 residues. The germline V and J ends were trimmed by 5 bases and 4 bases, with 21 bases remaining between them. The germline V gene encodes CDR1 PRHDT and CDR2 FYEKMQ (reference sequence). The CDR3 loop reads CASSSGLGARAYNEQFF. CDR3 nucleotide sequence: TGTGCCAGCAGCAGCGGCCTAGGAGCCCGCGCTTACAATGAGCAGTTCTTC.

The chain uses TRBV27 and TRBJ2-3; 10 positions agree with TRBD2. V was clipped by 1 base and J by 4 bases; unmatched bases: 14. The CDR3 length is 19 residues. Germline V gene lookup returns CDR1 MNHEY and CDR2 SMNVEV (reference sequence). CDR3 in DNA: TGTGCCAGCAGTTTATGGGTTAGCAGCGGGAGGGCCTTGTCAGATACGCAGTATTTT. It is translated as CASSLWVSSGRALSDTQYF.

The CDR3: CASSGAGELVGPQHF. In nucleotides, the CDR3 is TGTGCCAGCAGCGGGGCGGGGGAGCTTGTAGGGCCCCAGCATTTT. The rearrangement joins TRBV27 to TRBJ1-5; maybe TRBD1 (5 bases). This CDR3 has 15 amino acids. V was pared by 6 bases and J by 9 bases, with 21 bases between. Germline lookup yields CDR1 MNHEY and CDR2 SMNVEV (reference sequence).

The V gene is TRBV6-6, the J gene TRBJ2-7; 10 positions match TRBD1. The CDR3 extends over 16 amino acids. V dropped 2 bases and J dropped 7; count of bases not matched to a gene: 11. Germline loops: CDR1 MNHNY, CDR2 SVGAGI (reference sequence). The CDR3 coding sequence is TGTGCCAGCAGTTACCGCTACTCCGGGACAGGGGTTGAGCAGTACTTC. Translated, it gives CASSYRYSGTGVEQYF.

This rearrangement joins TRBV5-6 to TRBJ1-2; D is unresolved. Deletions cut 5 bases from V and 6 bases from J, with 20 bases between. The CDR3 has 15 residues. In germline, CDR1 is SGHDT, CDR2 YYEEEE. Here the CDR3 DNA reads TGTGCCAGCAGTTTGATGACTGAGTCCGACGATGGCTACACCTTC. Translation gives CASSLMTESDDGYTF.

The V gene is TRBV4-1, the J gene TRBJ1-1, with D hard to call. The CDR3 spans 12 residues. Per the germline V gene, CDR1 is MGHRA and CDR2 is YSYEKL. V shed 0 bases and J shed 8 bases, with 7 bases lying between them. The CDR3 DNA reads TGCGCCAGCAGCCAAGAATTTCGGGAAGCTTTCTTT. This sequence encodes CASSQEFREAFF.

The V gene is TRBV5-1, the J gene TRBJ2-7; D not resolved. Germline V lookup: CDR1 SGHRS, CDR2 YFSETQ. Trimming took 0 bases from V and 6 from J, leaving 4 bases between them. The CDR3 runs 11 residues. The CDR3 DNA reads as TGCGCCAGCAGCTTGGGTATCGAGCAGTACTTC. Translated, it gives CASSLGIEQYF. Variable domain in full (rest from reference TRBV5-1 and TRBJ2-7): KAGVTQTPRYLIKTRGQQVTLSCSPISGHRSVSWYQQTPGQGLQFLFEYFSETQRNKGNFPGRFSGRQFSNSRSEMNVSTLELGDSALYLCASSLGIEQYFGPGTRLTVT.

This clone was observed once. This chain connects TRBV13 to TRBJ2-7, with 10 bases lining up with TRBD1. This CDR3 is 13 amino acids long. Trimming cost V 3 bases and J 5 bases; bases outside gene matches: 1. The V gene's germline CDR1 is PRHDT and CDR2 FYEKMQ (reference sequence). The CDR3 here is CASSLTGGNEQYF. For the CDR3, the DNA is TGTGCCAGCAGCTTGACAGGGGGCAACGAGCAGTACTTC. Full variable domain (remainder filled in from reference TRBV13 and TRBJ2-7): AAGVIQSPRHLIKEKRETATLKCYPIPRHDTVYWYQQGPGQDPQFLISFYEKMQSDKGSIPDRFSAQQFSDYHSELNMSSLELGDSALYFCASSLTGGNEQYFGPGTRLTVT.

J is TRBJ1-1 and V is TRBV7-9; D is unresolved. CDR1 and CDR2 from the germline V gene are SEHNR and FQNEAQ (reference sequence). This CDR3 contains 14 residues. The V gene lost 3 bases and the J gene lost 1 base, with 9 bases spanning the gap. The chain's CDR3 is CASSFLGENTEAFF. The DNA for the CDR3 is TGTGCCAGCAGCTTTCTCGGGGAGAACACTGAAGCTTTCTTT.

CDR3 nucleotide sequence: TGTGCCAGCAGCTTACCGACAGGGACGGGGGAGCAGTACTTC. Amino acid sequence: CASSLPTGTGEQYF. The chain has TRBV11-2 and TRBJ2-7; 7 nucleotides align to TRBD1. CDR1 and CDR2 from the germline V gene are SGHAT and FQNNGV. J was trimmed by 7 bases and V by 2 bases; bases with no gene match: 8. CDR3 length: 14 residues.